This is a list of T cell receptor beta chains from one sample in a study of regulatory T cells in long-lasting Graves disease. TCRdb ran MiXCR on the multiplex PCR reads and lists one entry per CDR3 protein. The sample holds under 300,000 distinct CDR3 sequences, 20% seen once. Sequences were derived from peripheral blood mononuclear cells (PBMCs), sampled at new diagnosis, from a patient treated with antithyroid drugs. These TCRs come from a female donor with Graves disease. The CDR3 runs from the conserved cysteine through the conserved F or W. D genes are given only for firm matches.

cdr3_aa: CASSLGTTYNEQFF
j_call: TRBJ2-1
v_call: TRBV7-8
d_call: -
cdr3_length: 14

cdr3_aa: CASTPRGGEGYTF
j_call: TRBJ1-2
v_call: TRBV6-1
d_call: TRBD1
cdr3_length: 13

cdr3_aa: CASSLDGQNIQYF
j_call: TRBJ2-4
v_call: TRBV27
d_call: -
cdr3_length: 13

cdr3_aa: CASSIRTVNTEAFF
j_call: TRBJ1-1
v_call: TRBV5-6
d_call: -
cdr3_length: 14

cdr3_aa: CASSLVPGRNEQFF
j_call: TRBJ2-1
v_call: TRBV5-1
d_call: -
cdr3_length: 14

cdr3_aa: CSAPRQHNTEAFF
j_call: TRBJ1-1
v_call: TRBV20-1
d_call: -
cdr3_length: 13

cdr3_aa: CASSQDVGGRGYTF
j_call: TRBJ1-2
v_call: TRBV3-1
d_call: -
cdr3_length: 14

cdr3_aa: CASGTSGGVSWETQYF
j_call: TRBJ2-5
v_call: TRBV19
d_call: TRBD2
cdr3_length: 16

cdr3_aa: CASSPGGGTDTQYF
j_call: TRBJ2-3
v_call: TRBV7-3
d_call: -
cdr3_length: 14

cdr3_aa: CASSRGGDSNQPQHF
j_call: TRBJ1-5
v_call: TRBV9
d_call: TRBD1
cdr3_length: 15

cdr3_aa: CASSPESLYEQYF
j_call: TRBJ2-7
v_call: TRBV4-1
d_call: -
cdr3_length: 13

cdr3_aa: CASSPLASEQFF
j_call: TRBJ2-1
v_call: TRBV3-1
d_call: -
cdr3_length: 12

cdr3_aa: CASSTPGHNSYEQYF
j_call: TRBJ2-7
v_call: TRBV11-2
d_call: -
cdr3_length: 15

cdr3_aa: CSARGLAGGVSTDTQYF
j_call: TRBJ2-3
v_call: TRBV20-1
d_call: TRBD2
cdr3_length: 17

cdr3_aa: CASSQRDTTEAFF
j_call: TRBJ1-1
v_call: TRBV18
d_call: -
cdr3_length: 13

cdr3_aa: CSANRQGTHEQYF
j_call: TRBJ2-7
v_call: TRBV20-1
d_call: TRBD1
cdr3_length: 13

cdr3_aa: CASSLVDSLSYEQYF
j_call: TRBJ2-7
v_call: TRBV5-1
d_call: -
cdr3_length: 15

cdr3_aa: CASSQDIRGTINTGELFF
j_call: TRBJ2-2
v_call: TRBV3-1
d_call: -
cdr3_length: 18

cdr3_aa: CAWKDGLAGGPSYNEQFF
j_call: TRBJ2-1
v_call: TRBV30
d_call: TRBD2
cdr3_length: 18

cdr3_aa: CASSVPGSFSTDTQYF
j_call: TRBJ2-3
v_call: TRBV10-2
d_call: -
cdr3_length: 16

cdr3_aa: CASSRGSGNTIYF
j_call: TRBJ1-3
v_call: TRBV18
d_call: -
cdr3_length: 13

cdr3_aa: CASSDYGTSGGYEQYF
j_call: TRBJ2-7
v_call: TRBV2
d_call: TRBD2
cdr3_length: 16

cdr3_aa: CASSLGGGTLAKNIQYF
j_call: TRBJ2-4
v_call: TRBV5-1
d_call: -
cdr3_length: 17

cdr3_aa: CASSLSGNQETQYF
j_call: TRBJ2-5
v_call: TRBV7-9
d_call: -
cdr3_length: 14

cdr3_aa: CATSDLGRTGELFF
j_call: TRBJ2-2
v_call: TRBV24-1
d_call: -
cdr3_length: 14

cdr3_aa: CASSLQGRETQYF
j_call: TRBJ2-5
v_call: TRBV5-1
d_call: -
cdr3_length: 13